These T cell receptor beta chains were read from a single sample in a study of blood T cell repertoires in COVID-19. Libraries were prepared by immunoSEQ multiplex PCR; TCRdb keeps only in-frame clonotypes and omits some of them. The table has 200,000 to 300,000 clones, roughly 79% seen once. Sequencing input: peripheral blood. These receptors were collected from a woman aged 80 or over with acute or convalescent COVID-19. Both conserved end residues are part of each CDR3. Each record gives: clone size, J gene, V gene, D gene, CDR3 DNA, CDR3 protein. The D gene is left open where the match is weak. Expanded clones are given a class, and other clones once, few, many or no size at all.

clone size: NA
J gene: TRBJ1-5
V gene: TRBV7-2
D gene: TRBD1
CDR3 DNA: TGTGCCAGCAGCGGGACAGGGGGTGGTCAGCCCCAGCATTTT
CDR3 protein: CASSGTGGGQPQHF

clone size: few
J gene: TRBJ2-3
V gene: TRBV7-2
D gene: TRBD1
CDR3 DNA: TGTGCCAGCAGCGCCCGGGGACAGGCCACAGATACGCAGTATTTT
CDR3 protein: CASSARGQATDTQYF

clone size: NA
J gene: TRBJ2-7
V gene: TRBV9
D gene: TRBD2
CDR3 DNA: TGTGCCAGCAGCGTAGACAGCGGGAGGGACAGCTCCTACGAGCAGTACTTC
CDR3 protein: CASSVDSGRDSSYEQYF

clone size: once
J gene: TRBJ2-7
V gene: TRBV6-1
D gene: TRBD1
CDR3 DNA: TGTGCCAGCAGTGACCGGACAGGGAGAACCTCCTACGAGCAGTACTTC
CDR3 protein: CASSDRTGRTSYEQYF

clone size: NA
J gene: TRBJ1-2
V gene: TRBV5-4
D gene: NA
CDR3 DNA: TGTGCCAGCAGCCCCCAGGCCATTTTCGTTGACGGCTACACCTTC
CDR3 protein: CASSPQAIFVDGYTF

clone size: once
J gene: TRBJ1-4
V gene: TRBV28
D gene: NA
CDR3 DNA: TGTGCCAGCAGTCCAAGGGCAGGGTATGAAAAACTGTTTTTT
CDR3 protein: CASSPRAGYEKLFF

clone size: NA
J gene: TRBJ2-3
V gene: TRBV9
D gene: TRBD2
CDR3 DNA: TGTGCCAGCAGCTTACGCGGGGGGGCGTCAGCAGATACGCAGTATTTT
CDR3 protein: CASSLRGGASADTQYF

clone size: NA
J gene: TRBJ1-2
V gene: TRBV3-1/TRBV3-2
D gene: NA
CDR3 DNA: TGTGCCAGCAGCCCACAGTGGCAGGGGACCGAATATGGCTACACCTTC
CDR3 protein: CASSPQWQGTEYGYTF

clone size: NA
J gene: TRBJ2-2
V gene: TRBV7-3
D gene: TRBD1
CDR3 DNA: TGTGCCAGCAGCTTAAAGGGACAGGGGGCCGGGGAGCTGTTTTTT
CDR3 protein: CASSLKGQGAGELFF

clone size: once
J gene: TRBJ2-7
V gene: TRBV28
D gene: NA
CDR3 DNA: TGTGCCAGCCAGGACAGTAAATACGAGCAGTACTTC
CDR3 protein: CASQDSKYEQYF

clone size: NA
J gene: TRBJ2-2
V gene: TRBV15
D gene: NA
CDR3 DNA: TGTGCCACCAGCAGAGATACGGTTGGTGGCGGGGAGCTGTTTTTT
CDR3 protein: CATSRDTVGGGELFF

clone size: few
J gene: TRBJ2-1
V gene: TRBV6-1
D gene: TRBD2
CDR3 DNA: TGTGCCAGCAGTGAAGCGCGACGGGGGGGCCTTGAGCAGTTCTTC
CDR3 protein: CASSEARRGGLEQFF

clone size: NA
J gene: TRBJ1-1
V gene: TRBV19
D gene: NA
CDR3 DNA: TGTGCCAGTAGTACTTCCGGGACAAGTGAAGCTTTCTTT
CDR3 protein: CASSTSGTSEAFF

clone size: NA
J gene: TRBJ2-7
V gene: TRBV5-4
D gene: TRBD1
CDR3 DNA: TGTGCCAGCAGCCGTGGGACAGGGTCTAACGAGCAGTACTTC
CDR3 protein: CASSRGTGSNEQYF

clone size: once
J gene: TRBJ1-4
V gene: TRBV6-1
D gene: NA
CDR3 DNA: TGTGCCAGCAGACCCAGGGGTTCAGGGGAAAAACTGTTTTTT
CDR3 protein: CASRPRGSGEKLFF

clone size: NA
J gene: TRBJ1-2
V gene: TRBV4-2
D gene: TRBD1
CDR3 DNA: TGTGCCAGCAGCCAAGCTCGCAGGGGGGAGTATGGCTACACCTTC
CDR3 protein: CASSQARRGEYGYTF

clone size: NA
J gene: TRBJ1-1
V gene: TRBV6-5
D gene: NA
CDR3 DNA: TGTGCCAGCAGAAGGACAGACTCGAACACTGAAGCTTTCTTT
CDR3 protein: CASRRTDSNTEAFF

clone size: NA
J gene: TRBJ2-2
V gene: TRBV9
D gene: NA
CDR3 DNA: TGTGCCAGCAGCGTAGAGACAGTGCCTGGCACCGGGGAGCTGTTTTTT
CDR3 protein: CASSVETVPGTGELFF

clone size: NA
J gene: TRBJ2-1
V gene: TRBV2
D gene: TRBD2
CDR3 DNA: TGTGCCAGCGATGGGACTAGCGGGACGAATGAGCAGTTCTTC
CDR3 protein: CASDGTSGTNEQFF

clone size: once
J gene: TRBJ2-2
V gene: TRBV28
D gene: TRBD2
CDR3 DNA: TGTGCCAGCAGTTTGACTAGCGGGAGGGCCGAGAACACCGGGGAGCTGTTTTTT
CDR3 protein: CASSLTSGRAENTGELFF

clone size: NA
J gene: TRBJ1-3
V gene: TRBV15
D gene: NA
CDR3 DNA: TGTGCCACCAGCATCAACGGTCCGGGGGAAGCTGGAAACACCATATATTTT
CDR3 protein: CATSINGPGEAGNTIYF

clone size: NA
J gene: TRBJ2-5
V gene: TRBV9
D gene: NA
CDR3 DNA: TGTGCCAGCGCGGAACCTTCGGAGACCCAGTACTTC
CDR3 protein: CASAEPSETQYF

clone size: NA
J gene: TRBJ2-5
V gene: TRBV24-1
D gene: NA
CDR3 DNA: TGTGCCACCAGTGAGCCACAGACAGCGGAGACCCAGTACTTC
CDR3 protein: CATSEPQTAETQYF

clone size: few
J gene: TRBJ2-2
V gene: TRBV19
D gene: NA
CDR3 DNA: TGTGCCAGTAGTTCAGTTGTAACCGGGGAGCTGTTTTTT
CDR3 protein: CASSSVVTGELFF

clone size: NA
J gene: TRBJ2-5
V gene: TRBV2
D gene: TRBD2
CDR3 DNA: TGTGCCAGCAGTGTATTGACTAGCGGTAAAGAGACCCAGTACTTC
CDR3 protein: CASSVLTSGKETQYF

clone size: NA
J gene: TRBJ2-1
V gene: TRBV9
D gene: TRBD2
CDR3 DNA: TGTGCCAGCAGCGTAGATGTTCCTAGCGGGGGGCGAAATGAGCAGTTCTTC
CDR3 protein: CASSVDVPSGGRNEQFF

clone size: NA
J gene: TRBJ1-1
V gene: TRBV7-8
D gene: NA
CDR3 DNA: TGTGCCAGCAGCCCCAGGAGGGACACTGAAGCTTTCTTT
CDR3 protein: CASSPRRDTEAFF

clone size: NA
J gene: TRBJ2-5
V gene: TRBV7-2
D gene: NA
CDR3 DNA: TGTGCCAGCAGCCCGACAGGAGGTTGGGAGACCCAGTACTTC
CDR3 protein: CASSPTGGWETQYF

clone size: NA
J gene: TRBJ2-1
V gene: TRBV5-1
D gene: TRBD2
CDR3 DNA: TGCGCCAGCAGCTCGACTAGCGGGGCTCCCCGGGTTGAGCAGTTCTTC
CDR3 protein: CASSSTSGAPRVEQFF

clone size: NA
J gene: TRBJ2-5
V gene: TRBV29-1
D gene: TRBD2
CDR3 DNA: TGCAGCGTTCGGAGCGGGGGGGCCGGAGAGACCCAGTACTTC
CDR3 protein: CSVRSGGAGETQYF

clone size: few
J gene: TRBJ1-3
V gene: TRBV5-1
D gene: TRBD1
CDR3 DNA: TGCGCCAGCAGCTCCGGGGGAACAGGGGGTGGTGGCTCTGGAAACACCATATATTTT
CDR3 protein: CASSSGGTGGGGSGNTIYF

clone size: NA
J gene: TRBJ2-7
V gene: TRBV19
D gene: NA
CDR3 DNA: TGTGCCAGTAGTCTCTCTAGCGCCAACTCCTACGAGCAGTACTTC
CDR3 protein: CASSLSSANSYEQYF

clone size: NA
J gene: TRBJ1-5
V gene: TRBV4-3
D gene: NA
CDR3 DNA: TGCGCCAGCAGCCAACTAGGCAGCAATCAGCCCCAGCATTTT
CDR3 protein: CASSQLGSNQPQHF

clone size: NA
J gene: TRBJ1-2
V gene: TRBV4-1
D gene: NA
CDR3 DNA: TGCGCCAGCAGCCAAGATTCCGTCACAAAAAACTATGGCTACACCTTC
CDR3 protein: CASSQDSVTKNYGYTF

clone size: NA
J gene: TRBJ2-3
V gene: TRBV9
D gene: TRBD2
CDR3 DNA: TGTGCCAGCAGCGTAGCGGGGGGGCCAAATACGCAGTATTTT
CDR3 protein: CASSVAGGPNTQYF

clone size: NA
J gene: TRBJ2-3
V gene: TRBV5-6
D gene: TRBD1
CDR3 DNA: TGTGCCAGCAGCTTGGATGGACAGGGGATCACAGATACGCAGTATTTT
CDR3 protein: CASSLDGQGITDTQYF

clone size: NA
J gene: TRBJ1-2
V gene: TRBV9
D gene: TRBD1
CDR3 DNA: TGTGCCAGCAGCTTCTTGACAGGGGACTATGGCTACACCTTC
CDR3 protein: CASSFLTGDYGYTF

clone size: NA
J gene: TRBJ1-2
V gene: TRBV20-1
D gene: TRBD1
CDR3 DNA: TGCAGTGCTAGTGATCCCACGGACAGGGAGGGGGAGAACTATGGCTACACCTTC
CDR3 protein: CSASDPTDREGENYGYTF

clone size: NA
J gene: TRBJ2-5
V gene: TRBV7-2
D gene: NA
CDR3 DNA: TGTGCCAGCAGCTTATTCCCTACTAGGCCCCAGTACTTC
CDR3 protein: CASSLFPTRPQYF

clone size: NA
J gene: TRBJ1-6
V gene: TRBV7-2
D gene: TRBD1
CDR3 DNA: TGTGCCAGCAGCTCACAGGGGAGTTCACCCCTCCACTTT
CDR3 protein: CASSSQGSSPLHF

clone size: NA
J gene: TRBJ1-4
V gene: TRBV29-1
D gene: NA
CDR3 DNA: TGCAGCGTTGCCATTGGGGGCGGGAATGAAAAACTGTTTTTT
CDR3 protein: CSVAIGGGNEKLFF

clone size: NA
J gene: TRBJ2-2
V gene: TRBV5-1
D gene: NA
CDR3 DNA: TGCGCCAGCAGTTCCGGCCGCGGGCCCGGGAGCGGGGAGCTGTTTTTT
CDR3 protein: CASSSGRGPGSGELFF

clone size: NA
J gene: TRBJ1-6
V gene: TRBV27
D gene: NA
CDR3 DNA: TGTGCCAGCAGTTTATGGCGGATTAATTCACCCCTCCACTTT
CDR3 protein: CASSLWRINSPLHF

clone size: few
J gene: TRBJ2-3
V gene: TRBV5-1
D gene: TRBD2
CDR3 DNA: TGCGCCAGCAGCCCGCCCGGGGGGAGCACAGATACGCAGTATTTT
CDR3 protein: CASSPPGGSTDTQYF

clone size: NA
J gene: TRBJ2-3
V gene: TRBV5-8
D gene: NA
CDR3 DNA: TGTGCCAGCAGCTTTGGTAGGACAAGGGCCACAGATACGCAGTATTTT
CDR3 protein: CASSFGRTRATDTQYF

clone size: NA
J gene: TRBJ2-5
V gene: TRBV7-2
D gene: TRBD1
CDR3 DNA: TGTGCCAGCAGCACCGGGGACAGGACCTCAGGGGAGACCCAGTACTTC
CDR3 protein: CASSTGDRTSGETQYF

clone size: NA
J gene: TRBJ1-2
V gene: TRBV6-5
D gene: NA
CDR3 DNA: TGTGCCAGCAGGAGAGGACAGTATGGCTACACCTTC
CDR3 protein: CASRRGQYGYTF

clone size: NA
J gene: TRBJ1-4
V gene: TRBV7-8
D gene: NA
CDR3 DNA: TGTGCCAGCAGCCCACGTGGCGAAAAACTGTTTTTT
CDR3 protein: CASSPRGEKLFF

clone size: NA
J gene: TRBJ1-3
V gene: TRBV18
D gene: TRBD1
CDR3 DNA: TGTGCCAGCTCACCATCTCCGGGACAGGGGGTATCCTCTGGAAACACCATATATTTT
CDR3 protein: CASSPSPGQGVSSGNTIYF

clone size: few
J gene: TRBJ2-1
V gene: TRBV15
D gene: NA
CDR3 DNA: TGTGCCACCAGCAGAGCTAGACGAACCAGTGACAATGAGCAGTTCTTC
CDR3 protein: CATSRARRTSDNEQFF

clone size: NA
J gene: TRBJ1-2
V gene: TRBV6-2/TRBV6-3
D gene: NA
CDR3 DNA: TGTGCCAGCAGTCTCGGGACTAACTATGGCTACACCTTC
CDR3 protein: CASSLGTNYGYTF

clone size: NA
J gene: TRBJ2-7
V gene: TRBV5-6
D gene: NA
CDR3 DNA: TGTGCCAGCAGCTACGGACAGCTCTACGAGCAGTACTTC
CDR3 protein: CASSYGQLYEQYF

clone size: NA
J gene: TRBJ2-7
V gene: TRBV6-1
D gene: TRBD2
CDR3 DNA: TGTGCCAGCAGTGGGACCGGGACTAGCGGGGGCCGGTTATACGAGCAGTACTTC
CDR3 protein: CASSGTGTSGGRLYEQYF

clone size: NA
J gene: TRBJ1-5
V gene: TRBV6-1
D gene: NA
CDR3 DNA: TGTGCCAGCAGTGAAACAGACAATCAGCCCCAGCATTTT
CDR3 protein: CASSETDNQPQHF

clone size: once
J gene: TRBJ1-1
V gene: TRBV9
D gene: NA
CDR3 DNA: TGTGCCAGCAGCTCCACGGACAGTCTGAACACTGAAGCTTTCTTT
CDR3 protein: CASSSTDSLNTEAFF